One and the same sample provided the 14 T cell receptor beta chains below, sequenced in a study of tumor and adjacent non-tumor tissue in lung cancer. The template was RNA from unsorted bulk tissue. TCRbeta libraries were built with three rounds of nested PCR, modified from ARM-PCR. TCRdb analysed the multiplex PCR reads with MiXCR anew, one entry per CDR3 protein. The data contain tens of thousands of distinct CDR3 sequences, more than 70% of them seen just once; the ten biggest clones take up 28%. Input material: lung tumor tissue. The source of these receptors is a man in his 60s with non-small cell lung cancer.

Points on this clonotype: One end of the junction is discordant with germline, which a read error may explain. For the CDR3, the DNA is TGCGCCAGCAGAGAGTCGGGAGGAGCAGGGGAGCTGTTTTTT. Protein sequence: CASRESGGAGELFF. This chain joins TRBV10-1 and TRBJ2-2, with 7 nucleotides matching TRBD2. Germline V gives CDR1 WNHNN, CDR2 SYGVQD (reference sequence). This CDR3 is 14 amino acids long.

The chain couples TRBV20-1 to TRBJ2-1; D remains unclear. The CDR3 runs to 16 residues. Germline V gene sequence: CDR1 DFQATT, CDR2 SNEGSKA (reference sequence). The ends were cut back, 2 bases at V and 0 bases at J, with 14 bases in the middle. CDR3 bases: TGCAGTGCTAGATGTGGAATCTCGAACTCCTACAATGAGCAGTTCTTC. It yields the protein CSARCGISNSYNEQFF.

This chain links TRBV20-1 with TRBJ2-4, with TRBD1 matching over 11 bases. Germline loops: CDR1 DFQATT, CDR2 SNEGSKA (reference sequence). The ends lost 2 bases at V and 9 bases at J; junction bases unmatched: 12. The CDR3 has 16 amino acids. CDR3 in DNA: TGCAGTGCTAGAAGTCCTATGGACAGGGGGCTGGCCATTCAGTACTTC. This gives the protein CSARSPMDRGLAIQYF.

On this clonotype itself: A much more abundant neighbour one base away suggests this may be a read error. The CDR3 DNA reads as TGTGCCAGCAGCCCGCGACAGGGTACGCAGTATTTT. Translation: CASSPRQGTQYF. The chain recombines TRBV14 with TRBJ2-3; 7 bases line up with TRBD1. This CDR3 spans 12 amino acids. The trim removed 4 bases at V and 8 bases at J, leaving 3 bases unmatched. Germline V gene data show CDR1 as SGHDN and CDR2 as FVKESK. Combining the CDR3 with reference TRBV14 and TRBJ2-3 gives the whole variable domain EAGVTQFPSHSVIEKGQTVTLRCDPISGHDNLYWYRRVMGKEIKFLLHFVKESKQDESGMPNNRFLAERTGGTYSTLKVQPAELEDSGVYFCASSPRQGTQYFGPGTRLTVL.

V is TRBV6-5 and J is TRBJ1-1, with D unclear. Germline V gene data show CDR1 as MNHEY and CDR2 as SVGAGI. There are 15 residues in the CDR3. Trimming took 4 bases from V and 4 from J, leaving 16 bases between them. The CDR3 DNA reads TGTGCCAGCAGTTGGTCAAGGAGAGGAGGCACTGAAGCTTTCTTT. Protein sequence: CASSWSRRGGTEAFF.

This clonotype showed up just a few times. The chain has TRBV13 and TRBJ2-1; 13 bases line up with TRBD2. V lost 8 bases, J lost 9 bases, and 13 bases stayed unmatched. CDR1 PRHDT and CDR2 FYEKMQ come from the germline V gene (reference sequence). This CDR3 comprises 16 residues. CDR3 sequence: CASGPTSGRLAGEQFF. The CDR3 DNA follows: TGTGCCAGCGGACCGACTAGCGGGAGGTTGGCAGGTGAGCAGTTCTTC.

The chain is built from TRBV24-1 and TRBJ2-5; 8 bases fit TRBD2. The V gene's germline CDR1 is KGHDR and CDR2 SFDVKD. Trimming removed 4 bases from V and 1 base from J; junction bases left unmatched: 7. The CDR3 sequence is 16 residues long. Written as DNA, the CDR3 is TGTGCCACCAGTGACCCGGGAGGGGGACCCCAAGAGACCCAGTACTTC. Its translation: CATSDPGGGPQETQYF.

In this sample, this clonotype turned up once. No conserved phenylalanine or tryptophan is present at the end of the CDR3, so a read error is the likely explanation. V gene TRBV20-1 combines with J gene TRBJ1-1, with no clear D. Germline V lookup: CDR1 DFQATT, CDR2 SNEGSKA (reference sequence). The CDR3 consists of 14 residues. The CDR3 DNA follows: TGCAATACTAGAGACGGGCAAGGTACAACTGAAGCTTTCTTA. It codes for CNTRDGQGTTEAFL.

This clonotype has only one observation. Mismatch with germline at one junction end may stem from a read error. The V and J genes are TRBV29-1 and TRBJ2-1; D is possibly TRBD2 (6 bases). The CDR3 runs 14 residues. Germline lookup yields CDR1 SQVTM and CDR2 ANQGSEA. CDR3 loop: CNVDRDSSYYEQFF. DNA of the CDR3: TGCAACGTTGACCGGGACTCCTCATACTATGAGCAGTTCTTC.

This clonotype was observed at least ten times. The chain recombines TRBV5-5 with TRBJ2-7; TRBD1 might be the D (5 bases). The V end was cut by 2 bases, the J end by 3 bases, with 12 bases between. Germline-derived CDR1 and CDR2 are SGHKS and YYEKEE (reference sequence). This CDR3 is 14 amino acids long. The DNA of the CDR3 is TGTGCCAGCAGCTTAGAGACAGTTTTCTACGAGCAGTACTTC. It encodes CASSLETVFYEQYF.

For this clonotype: Germline and junction disagree at one end, which may indicate a read error. The CDR3 DNA is TGCAGCGTTGGAGACGAGGGTACGCAATATTTT. As protein: CSVGDEGTQYF. V and J are TRBV29-1 and TRBJ2-3, with D possibly being TRBD2 (5 bases). Germline lookup yields CDR1 SQVTM and CDR2 ANQGSEA. This CDR3 has 11 residues.

Concerning this clonotype: A much bigger clone sits one base away, suggesting this may be a read error. V and J are TRBV10-3 and TRBJ1-1, with a weak D call TRBD1 (5 bases). The CDR3 spans 14 residues. Germline V lookup: CDR1 ENHRY, CDR2 SYGVKD. This CDR3 is CAISERTPNIEAFF. CDR3 DNA: TGTGCCATCAGTGAGAGGACACCTAACATTGAAGCTTTCTTT.

This clonotype appeared a few times. The junction shows a germline mismatch at one end, possibly a read error. The gene calls are TRBV20-1 and TRBJ2-1; D unclear. The CDR3 runs 16 residues. The V gene's germline CDR1 is DFQATT and CDR2 SNEGSKA (reference sequence). CDR3 protein: CSDRDCVLPGYDEQFF. Here the CDR3 DNA reads TGCAGTGATAGAGATTGCGTCTTGCCCGGGTACGATGAGCAGTTCTTC.

In this sample, this clonotype turned up once. One end of the junction does not line up with germline, which may come from a read error. This rearrangement joins TRBV6-2 or TRBV6-3 to TRBJ2-3; TRBD2 aligns across 12 bases. Per the germline V gene, CDR1 is MNHEY and CDR2 is SVGEGT. CDR3 size: 18 residues. The CDR3 reads CGSSYPMTSGGLTDTQYF. CDR3 bases: TGTGGCAGCAGTTACCCCATGACTAGCGGGGGTCTCACAGATACTCAGTATTTT.